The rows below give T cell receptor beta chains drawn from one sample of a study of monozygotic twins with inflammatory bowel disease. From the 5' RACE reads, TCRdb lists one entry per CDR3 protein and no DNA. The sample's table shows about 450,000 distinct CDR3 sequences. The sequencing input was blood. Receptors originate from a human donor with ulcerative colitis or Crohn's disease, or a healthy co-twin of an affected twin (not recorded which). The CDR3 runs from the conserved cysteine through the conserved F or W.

CASTLGGPNTEAFF,TRBV12-3/TRBV12-4,14,TRBJ1-1
CASSLDNGPYNEQFF,TRBV7-8,15,TRBJ2-1
CASSVGTGGRNTGELFF,TRBV11-2,17,TRBJ2-2
CASSPGQSYEQYF,TRBV18,13,TRBJ2-7
CASSQPGLAGGEQFF,TRBV3-1,15,TRBJ2-1
CAISDGLMGSEQYF,TRBV10-3,14,TRBJ2-7
CASSLGATGNRETQYF,TRBV5-4,16,TRBJ2-5
CAWNLGLNENEQFF,TRBV30,14,TRBJ2-1
CASSKGRGSDTQYF,TRBV19,14,TRBJ2-3
CASRGDSGNTIYF,TRBV13,13,TRBJ1-3
CASSLAGNTLNTRNTIYF,TRBV12-3/TRBV12-4,18,TRBJ1-3
CASSWRAAPEAFF,TRBV27,13,TRBJ1-1
CASSLTSGSNNEQFF,TRBV6-1,15,TRBJ2-1
CASSPRTGSQETQYF,TRBV7-2,15,TRBJ2-5